The text below deals with one T cell receptor beta chain. Its target is not known. V lost 4 bases and J lost 0, with 19 bases in between. Per germline, CDR1 SGHKS and CDR2 YYEKEE (reference sequence). This CDR3 has 17 residues. Sequenced by immunoSEQ multiplex PCR; TCRdb stores in-frame clones only, minus some. In the table there are hundreds of thousands of clones, 92% of which are singletons. This entry comes from a study of Ad26.COV2.S vaccination and SARS-CoV-2 variants. Overall study findings and caveats: Placebo recipients trailed vaccine recipients in spike-specific TCR breadth. Vaccine recipients and placebo recipients showed similar non-spike TCR breadth.

The chain couples TRBV5-5 to TRBJ1-1; D possibly corresponds to TRBD1 (5 bases). The input for sequencing was peripheral blood, taken after recovery from COVID-19. The TCR sequence derives from a human donor who had recovered from COVID-19. CDR3 DNA sequence: TGTGCCAGCAGCCCTATAAGACCTGGGGCGATGAACACTGAAGCTTTCTTT. Its translation: CASSPIRPGAMNTEAFF.